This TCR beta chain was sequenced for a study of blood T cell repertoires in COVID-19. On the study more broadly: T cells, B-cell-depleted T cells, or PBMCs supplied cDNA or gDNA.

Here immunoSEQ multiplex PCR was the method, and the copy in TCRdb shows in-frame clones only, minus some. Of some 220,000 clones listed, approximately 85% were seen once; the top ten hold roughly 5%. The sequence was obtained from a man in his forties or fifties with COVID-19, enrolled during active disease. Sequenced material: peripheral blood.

The CDR3 protein is CASSLSRARDTEAFF. CDR3 sequence (DNA): TGTGCCAGCAGCCTCAGTAGGGCGAGGGACACTGAAGCTTTCTTT. The rearrangement joins TRBV5-5 to TRBJ1-1; no definite D call. V lost 4 bases to trimming and J lost 3 bases, with 16 bases between them. Germline CDR1 SGHKS, CDR2 YYEKEE (reference sequence). The CDR3 loop spans 15 amino acids.